One sample yielded the 3 T cell receptor beta chains listed below, sequenced in a study of CD8 T cell repertoires and HIV-1 epitope variants. Only in-frame clones appear in the TCRdb table, and some are missing; sequencing was by immunoSEQ multiplex PCR. In the table there are a few thousand clones, 55% to 70% of which are singletons. The antigens of these receptors remain unknown. The sequencing input was cultured CD8+ T cells derived from PBMCs. The receptor set was obtained from a male donor with HIV.

The rearrangement links TRBV27 to TRBJ2-1; possible D gene TRBD1, 7 bases. The germline gives CDR1 MNHEY, CDR2 SMNVEV (reference sequence). The ends were cut back, 5 bases at V and 10 bases at J, with 12 bases in the middle. The CDR3 runs 12 residues. The CDR3 coding sequence is TGTGCCAGCAGTCTCCAGGGGGGAGAGCAGTTCTTC. Translated: CASSLQGGEQFF.

This clone has just a few counts. V and J are TRBV19 and TRBJ2-1; 11 nucleotides match TRBD2. From germline, CDR1 is LNHDA and CDR2 SQIVND (reference sequence). The CDR3 covers 16 residues. Trimming at V came to 5 bases and at J to 9 bases, leaving 12 bases not matched to a gene. The chain's CDR3 is CASSHISGRADFEQFF. In DNA form, the CDR3 reads TGTGCCAGTAGTCACATTAGCGGGAGGGCCGACTTTGAGCAGTTCTTC.

The chain links TRBV28 to TRBJ1-5; no firm D call. From germline, CDR1 is MDHEN and CDR2 SYDVKM. The V end lost 2 bases, the J end lost 6 bases, and 5 bases lay between the germline ends. The CDR3 runs 12 residues. Written as DNA, the CDR3 is TGTGCCAGCAGTTTAATTAGTCAGCCCCAGCATTTT. This gives the protein CASSLISQPQHF.